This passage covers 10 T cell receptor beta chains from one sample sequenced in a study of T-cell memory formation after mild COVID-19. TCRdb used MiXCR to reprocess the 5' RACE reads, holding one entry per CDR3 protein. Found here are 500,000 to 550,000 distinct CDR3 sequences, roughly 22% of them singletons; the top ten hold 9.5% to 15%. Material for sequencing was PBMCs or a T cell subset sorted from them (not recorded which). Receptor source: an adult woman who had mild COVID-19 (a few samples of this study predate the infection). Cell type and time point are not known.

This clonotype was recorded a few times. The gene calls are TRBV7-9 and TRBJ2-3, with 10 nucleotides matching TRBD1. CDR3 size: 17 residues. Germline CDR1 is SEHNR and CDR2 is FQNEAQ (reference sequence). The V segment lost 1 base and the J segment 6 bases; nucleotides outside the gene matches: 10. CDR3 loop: CASSLEAGTGVYDTQYF. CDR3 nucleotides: TGTGCCAGCAGCTTAGAAGCCGGGACAGGGGTGTACGATACGCAGTATTTT.

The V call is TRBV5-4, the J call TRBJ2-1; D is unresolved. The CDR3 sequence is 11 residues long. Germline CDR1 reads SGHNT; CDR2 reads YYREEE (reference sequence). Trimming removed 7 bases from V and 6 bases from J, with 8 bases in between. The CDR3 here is CASSRLNEQFF. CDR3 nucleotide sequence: TGTGCCAGCTCCCGCCTCAATGAGCAGTTCTTC.

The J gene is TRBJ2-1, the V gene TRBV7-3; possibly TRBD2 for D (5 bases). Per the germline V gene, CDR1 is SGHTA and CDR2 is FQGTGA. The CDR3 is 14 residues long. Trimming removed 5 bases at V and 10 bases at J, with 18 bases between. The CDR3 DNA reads TGTGCCAGCAGCCCGTTCATGAGCCGGGGAGAGCAGTTCTTC. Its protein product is CASSPFMSRGEQFF.

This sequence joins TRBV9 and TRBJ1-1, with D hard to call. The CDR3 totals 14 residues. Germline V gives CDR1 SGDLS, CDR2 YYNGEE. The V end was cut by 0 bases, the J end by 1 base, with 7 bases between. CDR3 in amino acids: CASSVASKNTEAFF. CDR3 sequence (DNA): TGTGCCAGCAGCGTAGCTTCCAAGAACACTGAAGCTTTCTTT.

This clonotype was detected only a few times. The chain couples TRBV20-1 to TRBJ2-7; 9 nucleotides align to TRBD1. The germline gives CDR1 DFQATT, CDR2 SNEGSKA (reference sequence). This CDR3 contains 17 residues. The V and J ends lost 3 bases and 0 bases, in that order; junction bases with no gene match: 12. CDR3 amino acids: CSASPHTGTGSSYEQYF. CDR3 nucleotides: TGCAGTGCTAGTCCTCATACGGGGACAGGGAGCTCCTACGAGCAGTACTTC.

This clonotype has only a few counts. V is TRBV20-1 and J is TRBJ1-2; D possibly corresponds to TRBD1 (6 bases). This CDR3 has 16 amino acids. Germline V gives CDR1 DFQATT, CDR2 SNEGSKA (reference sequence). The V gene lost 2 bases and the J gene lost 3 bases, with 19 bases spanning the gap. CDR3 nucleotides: TGCAGTGCTAGAACTGACGCAGGGGCCTTACACTATGGCTACACCTTC. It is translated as CSARTDAGALHYGYTF.

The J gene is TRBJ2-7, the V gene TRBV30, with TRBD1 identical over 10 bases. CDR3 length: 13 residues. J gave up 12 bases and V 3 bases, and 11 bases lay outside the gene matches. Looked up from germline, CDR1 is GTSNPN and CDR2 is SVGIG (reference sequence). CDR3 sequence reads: CAWSQGTGEAPYF. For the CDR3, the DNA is TGTGCCTGGAGCCAAGGGACAGGGGAGGCACCGTACTTC.

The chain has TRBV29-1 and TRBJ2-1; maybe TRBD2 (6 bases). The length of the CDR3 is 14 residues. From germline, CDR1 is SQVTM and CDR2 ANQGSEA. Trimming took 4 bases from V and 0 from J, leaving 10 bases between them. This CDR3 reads CSVAAGGSYNEQFF. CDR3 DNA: TGCAGCGTTGCCGCCGGGGGCTCCTACAATGAGCAGTTCTTC.

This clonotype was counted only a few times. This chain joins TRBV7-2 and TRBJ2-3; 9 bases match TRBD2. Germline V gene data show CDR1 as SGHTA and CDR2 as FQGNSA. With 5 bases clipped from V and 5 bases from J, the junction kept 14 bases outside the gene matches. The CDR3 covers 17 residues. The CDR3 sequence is CASSPFSQREVGDTQYF. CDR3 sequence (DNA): TGTGCCAGCAGCCCCTTTTCCCAGCGGGAGGTTGGAGATACGCAGTATTTT.

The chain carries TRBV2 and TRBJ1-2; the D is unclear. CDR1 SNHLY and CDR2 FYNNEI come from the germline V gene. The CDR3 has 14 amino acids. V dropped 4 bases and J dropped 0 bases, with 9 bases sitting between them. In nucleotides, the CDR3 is TGTGCCAGCAGTGTGGGCCGAGCTAACTATGGCTACACCTTC. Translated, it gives CASSVGRANYGYTF.